The 13 T cell receptor beta chains below come from one sample, sequenced in a study of blood T cell repertoires in COVID-19. Sequencing used immunoSEQ multiplex PCR; TCRdb keeps in-frame clones, though not all of them. Counted here are approximately 160,000 clones, about 86% occurring once; the ten biggest clones make up around 7.1%. Sequenced material: PBMCs or T cells enriched from blood (not recorded which). These receptors were taken from a man in his fifties or sixties who had recovered from COVID-19.

The rearrangement links TRBV6-5 to TRBJ1-1; TRBD1 might be the D (5 bases). The germline CDR1 and CDR2 sequences are MNHEY and SVGAGI. The CDR3 is 11 amino acids. Trimming took off 7 bases at V and 6 bases at J, with 9 bases between the two ends. The CDR3 loop is CASKRGAEAFF. The DNA of the CDR3 is TGTGCCAGCAAACGGGGGGCTGAAGCTTTCTTT.

The chain joins TRBV30 to TRBJ1-5; the match to TRBD1 covers 10 bases. CDR3 size: 14 residues. CDR1 is GTSNPN and CDR2 is SVGIG in the germline V gene (reference sequence). The J segment lost 6 bases and the V segment lost 5 bases, leaving 7 bases of the junction unmatched. The CDR3 sequence: CAWGGTGEVQPQHF. In DNA, the CDR3 is TGTGCCTGGGGTGGGACAGGGGAGGTTCAGCCCCAGCATTTT.

This clone was detected only a few times. J is TRBJ2-3 and V is TRBV7-9; 8 bases agree with TRBD2. The CDR3 is 14 residues long. Germline V gene data show CDR1 as SEHNR and CDR2 as FQNEAQ (reference sequence). Germline trimming cut 5 bases from V and 4 bases from J; bases unmatched to any gene: 5. CDR3 sequence reads: CASSPRLASDTQYF. CDR3 DNA: TGTGCCAGCAGCCCGAGACTAGCGTCAGATACGCAGTATTTT.

The V and J genes are TRBV5-6 and TRBJ1-2; D call uncertain. This CDR3 is 16 amino acids long. From germline, CDR1 is SGHDT and CDR2 YYEEEE. V shed 2 bases and J shed 0 bases, with 14 bases lying between them. The CDR3 is CASSFRGAGANYGYTF. CDR3 in DNA: TGTGCCAGCAGCTTCCGCGGTGCGGGAGCTAACTATGGCTACACCTTC.

The table lists this clone with a few counts. The chain has TRBV4-2 and TRBJ1-1; 7 bases map to TRBD1. CDR3 length equals 13 residues. Germline V gene sequence: CDR1 LGHNA, CDR2 YNFKEQ. Losses at the gene ends were 4 bases for V and 4 bases for J; bases not matched to a gene: 3. The CDR3 DNA reads as TGTGCCAGCAGCCCCAGGGGGAGCACTGAAGCTTTCTTT. It encodes CASSPRGSTEAFF.

J is TRBJ1-5 and V is TRBV19, with D perhaps TRBD1 (5 bases). V gave up 4 bases and J gave up 3 bases, with 19 bases separating them. This CDR3 contains 17 residues. Germline lookup yields CDR1 LNHDA and CDR2 SQIVND (reference sequence). The CDR3 bases are TGTGCCAGTAGTAGGCAGGGCAGAGCTCCCGACAATCAGCCCCAGCATTTT. Encoded protein: CASSRQGRAPDNQPQHF.

The rearrangement links TRBV11-2 to TRBJ1-4; D unresolved. CDR1 SGHAT and CDR2 FQNNGV come from the germline V gene. This CDR3 is 16 amino acids long. Between the trimmed V and J ends, which lost 2 bases and 0 bases, there was a span of 10 bases. CDR3 DNA: TGTGCCAGCAGCTTACAACGGTTTGCAACTAATGAAAAACTGTTTTTT. It specifies CASSLQRFATNEKLFF.

In this sample, this clone turned up once. The CDR3 bases are TGTGCCAGCAGCTTAGCCCTAGCGGGGGGTCAGTACAATGAGCAGTTCTTC. Translation gives CASSLALAGGQYNEQFF. The rearrangement joins TRBV7-6 to TRBJ2-1; TRBD2 matches at 11 bases. The germline V gene has CDR1 SGHVS and CDR2 FNYEAQ. The CDR3 sequence is 17 residues long. Trimming cost V 0 bases and J 4 bases; bases outside gene matches: 5.

V gene TRBV5-1 combines with J gene TRBJ1-4; 12 nucleotides align to TRBD1. In germline, CDR1 is SGHRS, CDR2 YFSETQ. The CDR3 spans 16 residues. The V and J ends lost 5 bases and 8 bases, in that order; junction bases with no gene match: 10. The CDR3 here is CASSPGQGALNEKLFF. The CDR3 DNA follows: TGCGCCAGCAGTCCGGGACAGGGGGCGCTGAACGAAAAACTGTTTTTT.

The gene calls are TRBV27 and TRBJ1-6, with TRBD1 matching over 11 bases. Germline V gene sequence: CDR1 MNHEY, CDR2 SMNVEV (reference sequence). The CDR3 contains 14 residues. V lost 5 bases, J lost 10 bases, and 4 bases stayed unmatched. CDR3 in amino acids: CASSPGTGGSPLHF. The CDR3 DNA reads TGTGCCAGCAGTCCCGGGACAGGGGGATCACCCCTCCACTTT.

In DNA, the CDR3 is TGCAGCGTATCGGATGGCGGGGCTGGGGCCAACGTCCTGACTTTC. Translated, it gives CSVSDGGAGANVLTF. The rearrangement uses TRBV29-1 and TRBJ2-6, with a weak D call TRBD2 (6 bases). V was clipped by 6 bases and J by 2 bases, with 14 bases between them. The CDR3 covers 15 residues. CDR1 and CDR2 (germline): SQVTM, ANQGSEA.

This clone has only a few counts. The V call is TRBV7-2, the J call TRBJ1-6; no clear D. In germline, CDR1 is SGHTA, CDR2 FQGNSA. The V end was cut by 1 base, the J end by 8 bases, with 15 bases between. There are 16 residues in the CDR3. The CDR3: CASSLGRGQADSPLHF. The CDR3 DNA reads TGTGCCAGCAGCTTAGGTCGTGGCCAGGCAGATTCACCCCTCCACTTT.

The chain carries TRBV4-1 and TRBJ2-5; TRBD1 aligns across 7 bases. The J segment lost 3 bases and the V segment lost 4 bases, leaving 11 bases of the junction unmatched. The germline gives CDR1 MGHRA, CDR2 YSYEKL. The CDR3 spans 16 residues. CDR3 nucleotide sequence: TGCGCCAGCAGCCTCGAAAAAAGACAGGGTGAAGAGACCCAGTACTTC. Encoded protein: CASSLEKRQGEETQYF.